These T cell receptor beta chains were read from a single sample in a study of blood T cell repertoires in COVID-19. Sequenced by immunoSEQ multiplex PCR; TCRdb stores in-frame clones only, minus some. The sample shows over 75,000 clones, around four fifths of them seen only once. What was sequenced was peripheral blood. The receptor source for this set is a human donor in a cohort sampled during active COVID-19. Both conserved end residues are part of each CDR3. D genes are given only for firm matches. Only some rows state a clone size, as once, few, many or a class for expanded clones.

abundance | len | j_gene | d_gene | v_gene | CDR3nt | CDR3aa
- | 14 | TRBJ1-5 | TRBD1 | TRBV19 | TGTGCCAGTCGGACAGGGACGGGCAATCAGCCCCAGCATTTT | CASRTGTGNQPQHF
- | 16 | TRBJ2-7 | - | TRBV6-5 | TGTGCCAGCAGTTACTCTTCGGCGGCGAGCTCCTACGAGCAGTACTTC | CASSYSSAASSYEQYF
- | 14 | TRBJ2-5 | TRBD2 | TRBV6-5 | TGTGCCAGCAGGGGCGGGAGGCAAAGGGAGACCCAGTACTTC | CASRGGRQRETQYF
- | 15 | TRBJ1-2 | - | TRBV5-4 | TGTGCCAGCAGCTCCTCTGCGGGGTCCGGAAATGGCTACACCTTC | CASSSSAGSGNGYTF
- | 14 | TRBJ1-5 | - | TRBV2 | TGTGCCAGCAGTGAGCTAGGGGCAAATCAGCCCCAGCATTTT | CASSELGANQPQHF
- | 15 | TRBJ2-1 | - | TRBV10-3 | TGTGCCATCAGCCACACTGGGGGCACCTACAATGAGCAGTTCTTC | CAISHTGGTYNEQFF
medium-sized | 12 | TRBJ2-1 | - | TRBV2 | TGTGCCAGCAGTCATACCCTAGCGAGGGAGTTCTTC | CASSHTLAREFF
- | 13 | TRBJ1-5 | - | TRBV3-1/TRBV3-2 | TGTGCCAGCAGCCAGGTAGCAAATCAGCCCCAGCATTTT | CASSQVANQPQHF
- | 17 | TRBJ2-2 | - | TRBV5-1 | TGCGCCAGCAGCTCGTTTTTCGGGGGAGCGAACACCGGGGAGCTGTTTTTT | CASSSFFGGANTGELFF
- | 15 | TRBJ1-1 | TRBD1 | TRBV6-5 | TGTGCCAGCCAAAGGGACAGGCCGATGAACACTGAAGCTTTCTTT | CASQRDRPMNTEAFF
once | 14 | TRBJ2-1 | - | TRBV5-1 | TGCGCCAGCAGCTCCGGGACTGCGGGTTATGAGCAGTTCTTC | CASSSGTAGYEQFF
- | 15 | TRBJ2-4 | - | TRBV28 | TGTGCCAGCAGTGAAATAGGACTAGCCAAAAACATTCAGTACTTC | CASSEIGLAKNIQYF
- | 12 | TRBJ2-4 | - | TRBV28 | TGTGCCAGCTCGGAGATGGAAAACATTCAGTACTTC | CASSEMENIQYF
- | 16 | TRBJ1-5 | - | TRBV15 | TGTGCCACCAGCAGAGAGGGACATTATAGCAATCAGCCCCAGCATTTT | CATSREGHYSNQPQHF
- | 19 | TRBJ2-3 | TRBD2 | TRBV7-9 | TGTGCCATCCTAACGCGCGGGTCGGGACTAGCGGGAGGGCCGGATACGCAGTATTTT | CAILTRGSGLAGGPDTQYF
many | 12 | TRBJ1-1 | - | TRBV29-1 | TGCAGCGTTGATACAGGGTTCACTGAAGCTTTCTTT | CSVDTGFTEAFF
once | 17 | TRBJ1-1 | TRBD1 | TRBV5-1 | TGCGCCAGCAGCTGGGGGGACAGGGGACTCACGAACACTGAAGCTTTCTTT | CASSWGDRGLTNTEAFF
- | 16 | TRBJ1-5 | TRBD1 | TRBV28 | TGTGCCAGCAAACTGACGCAGGACAGGGCGGGTCAGCCCCAGCATTTT | CASKLTQDRAGQPQHF
- | 13 | TRBJ2-6 | - | TRBV28 | TGTGCCAGCAGTCCGGGGGGGGCCAACGTCCTGACTTTC | CASSPGGANVLTF
- | 13 | TRBJ2-7 | - | TRBV6-2/TRBV6-3 | TGTGCCAGCAGTTACGTCCGAGCCTACGAGCAGTACTTC | CASSYVRAYEQYF
- | 13 | TRBJ1-2 | TRBD1 | TRBV28 | TGTGCCAGCAGACCCACAGGGGGCCGGGGCTACACCTTC | CASRPTGGRGYTF
- | 15 | TRBJ1-2 | TRBD1 | TRBV5-1 | TGCGCCAGCAGCACCGGACAGGGGATTAGCCATGGCTACACCTTC | CASSTGQGISHGYTF
- | 17 | TRBJ2-3 | TRBD1 | TRBV24-1 | TGTGCCACCAGTGACCCCGTGCCAGGGGGCGCGACAGATACGCAGTATTTT | CATSDPVPGGATDTQYF
- | 13 | TRBJ1-1 | - | TRBV14 | TGTGCCAGCAGCCAGGGGCGTAACACTGAAGCTTTCTTT | CASSQGRNTEAFF
- | 14 | TRBJ1-4 | - | TRBV19 | TGTGCCAGTAGCCCACCGGGGTTTAATGAAAAACTGTTTTTT | CASSPPGFNEKLFF
- | 15 | TRBJ2-7 | - | TRBV7-2 | TGTGCCAGCAGCTTAGCCGGGACACTTTCCTACGAGCAGTACTTC | CASSLAGTLSYEQYF
- | 15 | TRBJ2-2 | TRBD1 | TRBV6-5 | TGTGCCAGCATGAGGGGACAGGAGAACACCGGGGAGCTGTTTTTT | CASMRGQENTGELFF
few | 15 | TRBJ2-7 | TRBD1 | TRBV6-5 | TGTGCCAGCTCCCCTTCGCGGGACAGGTCCCTCGAGCAGTACTTC | CASSPSRDRSLEQYF
- | 15 | TRBJ1-4 | TRBD1 | TRBV19 | TGTGCCAGTAGTATAGACCGGGACAGTAATGAAAAACTGTTTTTT | CASSIDRDSNEKLFF
- | 13 | TRBJ2-7 | - | TRBV5-1 | TGCGCCAGCAGCTTGGTGTCAGACTACGAGCAGTACTTC | CASSLVSDYEQYF
- | 16 | TRBJ2-1 | TRBD1 | TRBV27 | TGTGCCAGCAGTTTCCTAACGGGACAGGGGTTCAATGAGCAGTTCTTC | CASSFLTGQGFNEQFF
- | 15 | TRBJ1-1 | TRBD1 | TRBV28 | TGTGCCAGCAGTTTACCAACAGGGGTGAACACTGAAGCTTTCTTT | CASSLPTGVNTEAFF
- | 15 | TRBJ2-2 | TRBD2 | TRBV27 | TGTGCCAGCAGTCCCTGGGGGGGTCGTACCGGGGAGCTGTTTTTT | CASSPWGGRTGELFF
many | 16 | TRBJ1-6 | - | TRBV6-5 | TGTGCCAGCAGTTTCAGGGGTACCCCCTATAATTCACCCCTCCACTTT | CASSFRGTPYNSPLHF
- | 16 | TRBJ2-3 | - | TRBV28 | TGTGCCAGCAGTTTATGGGGCGCGGGACTCACAGATACGCAGTATTTT | CASSLWGAGLTDTQYF
- | 14 | TRBJ1-1 | - | TRBV28 | TGTGCCAGCAGCCGCTTTTACGGGAACACTGAAGCTTTCTTT | CASSRFYGNTEAFF
- | 14 | TRBJ1-1 | - | TRBV5-1 | TGCGCCAGCAGCTTGGGGACAGTGAACACTGAAGCTTTTTTT | CASSLGTVNTEAFF
once | 15 | TRBJ2-2 | - | TRBV7-3 | TGTGCCAGCAGCTTAAGAGGAGTAAACACCGGGGAGCTGTTTTTT | CASSLRGVNTGELFF
few | 17 | TRBJ2-6 | - | TRBV6-1 | TGTGCCAGCAGTGCCGGTAGACAGTTCTCTGGGGCCAACGTCCTGACTTTC | CASSAGRQFSGANVLTF